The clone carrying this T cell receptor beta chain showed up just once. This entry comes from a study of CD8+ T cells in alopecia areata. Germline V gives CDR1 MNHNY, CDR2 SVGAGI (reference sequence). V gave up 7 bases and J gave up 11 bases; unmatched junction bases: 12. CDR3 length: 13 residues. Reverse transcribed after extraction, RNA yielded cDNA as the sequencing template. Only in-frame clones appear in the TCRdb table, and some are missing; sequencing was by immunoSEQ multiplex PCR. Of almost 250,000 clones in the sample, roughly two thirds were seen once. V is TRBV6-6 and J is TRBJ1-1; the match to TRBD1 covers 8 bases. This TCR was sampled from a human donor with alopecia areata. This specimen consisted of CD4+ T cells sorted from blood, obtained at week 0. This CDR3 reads CASTLMTGENAFF. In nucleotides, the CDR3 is TGTGCCAGCACCCTTATGACAGGGGAGAACGCTTTCTTT.